The 29 T cell receptor beta chains below all came from one sample that was sequenced in a study of cytomegalovirus exposure and HLA in healthy donors. Produced via immunoSEQ multiplex PCR; TCRdb's table is partial and in-frame only. The sample lists 110,000 or so clones, about 87% occurring once. The source material was PBMCs. The receptors stem from a man in his late teens or twenties in good health and CMV-seronegative.

Here the CDR3 reads CASSLEGPQGRAFF. The CDR3 DNA sequence: TGTGCCAGCAGCTTGGAGGGTCCACAGGGAAGGGCTTTCTTT. The V gene is TRBV5-5, the J gene TRBJ1-1; a possible D gene is TRBD1 (6 bases). The CDR3 loop spans 14 amino acids. In germline, CDR1 is SGHKS, CDR2 YYEKEE (reference sequence). The germline V and J ends were trimmed by 0 bases and 11 bases, with 17 bases remaining between them.

V gene TRBV6-1 combines with J gene TRBJ1-4; 7 bases are a match to TRBD1. With V trimmed by 8 bases and J by 8 bases, 8 bases remained unmatched. The CDR3 covers 13 residues. Per the germline V gene, CDR1 is MNHNS and CDR2 is SASEGT. CDR3 coding DNA: TGTGCCAGCCAGACAGGGAGAGGGGAAAAACTGTTTTTT. It specifies CASQTGRGEKLFF.

The V gene is TRBV29-1, the J gene TRBJ2-7; 7 nucleotides align to TRBD2. Germline trimming cut 4 bases from V and 2 bases from J; bases unmatched to any gene: 8. Germline V lookup: CDR1 SQVTM, CDR2 ANQGSEA. The CDR3 loop spans 14 amino acids. CDR3 DNA sequence: TGCAGCGTTGTGGGACTACGGAACCCCTACGAGCAGTACTTC. Encoded protein: CSVVGLRNPYEQYF.

This clone is a singleton in its sample. The chain links TRBV6-5 to TRBJ1-2; D remains ambiguous. Trimming stripped 0 bases from V and 0 bases from J, with 8 bases between. The V gene's germline CDR1 is MNHEY and CDR2 SVGAGI. This CDR3 comprises 15 residues. CDR3 coding DNA: TGTGCCAGCAGTTACTCGGGCAGTTCTAACTATGGCTACACCTTC. Its protein product is CASSYSGSSNYGYTF.

The V and J genes are TRBV7-9 and TRBJ1-1, with D maybe TRBD1 (5 bases). This CDR3 comprises 15 residues. V was pared by 2 bases and J by 1 base, with 11 bases between. The germline CDR1 and CDR2 sequences are SEHNR and FQNEAQ (reference sequence). CDR3 sequence: CASSLTSQGNTEAFF. The DNA of the CDR3 is TGTGCCAGCAGCTTAACCAGTCAGGGGAACACTGAAGCTTTCTTT.

The V call is TRBV6-5, the J call TRBJ2-7; 8 nucleotides agree with TRBD2. Germline assignment: CDR1 MNHEY and CDR2 SVGAGI. The CDR3 runs to 15 residues. J lost 5 bases, V lost 4 bases, and 10 bases had no gene match. CDR3 in amino acids: CASSSRRTSQHEQYF. CDR3 DNA: TGTGCCAGCAGTTCAAGACGGACTAGCCAGCACGAGCAGTACTTC.

The rearrangement uses TRBV11-3 and TRBJ2-5, with 7 bases fitting TRBD1. Trimming cost V 1 base and J 3 bases; bases outside gene matches: 2. CDR3 length equals 14 residues. CDR1 SGHNT and CDR2 YENEEA come from the germline V gene. The CDR3 nucleotides read TGTGCCAGCAGCTTAGCCACAGGGGAAGAGACCCAGTACTTC. This encodes CASSLATGEETQYF.

The chain carries TRBV15 and TRBJ1-1; 8 bases match TRBD1. V shed 1 base and J 2 bases; nucleotides not matched to a gene: 3. CDR3 length: 15 residues. Germline V gene sequence: CDR1 LNHNV, CDR2 YYDKDF (reference sequence). CDR3 amino acids: CATSRGPGGNTEAFF. The CDR3 bases are TGTGCCACCAGCAGAGGCCCAGGGGGCAACACTGAAGCTTTCTTT.

The sample holds a few counts of this clone. The chain is built from TRBV13 and TRBJ2-7, with D hard to call. V dropped 3 bases and J dropped 4 bases, with 4 bases sitting between them. Germline CDR1 reads PRHDT; CDR2 reads FYEKMQ (reference sequence). The CDR3 totals 11 residues. Written as DNA, the CDR3 is TGTGCCAGCAGCTTCATGTACGAGCAGTACTTC. This gives the protein CASSFMYEQYF. The complete variable domain, with remaining parts taken from reference TRBV13 and TRBJ2-7, reads AAGVIQSPRHLIKEKRETATLKCYPIPRHDTVYWYQQGPGQDPQFLISFYEKMQSDKGSIPDRFSAQQFSDYHSELNMSSLELGDSALYFCASSFMYEQYFGPGTRLTVT.

This chain links TRBV11-3 with TRBJ1-1; a weak D match, TRBD1 (5 bases). The length of the CDR3 is 16 residues. Germline V gene data show CDR1 as SGHNT and CDR2 as YENEEA. V was cut by 0 bases and J by 2 bases, with 13 bases left in between. The CDR3: CASSLDVSTANTEAFF. CDR3 nucleotides: TGTGCCAGCAGCTTAGACGTATCGACAGCAAACACTGAAGCTTTCTTT.

The chain combines TRBV6-6 with TRBJ1-5, with TRBD1 identical over 8 bases. This CDR3 region has 16 residues. V shed 6 bases and J 0 bases; nucleotides not matched to a gene: 7. The germline V gene has CDR1 MNHNY and CDR2 SVGAGI (reference sequence). CDR3 nucleotides: TGTGCCAGCAGCGACAGGGGCTCCTATAGCAATCAGCCCCAGCATTTT. This translates into CASSDRGSYSNQPQHF.

Only one count was recorded for this clone. This rearrangement joins TRBV2 to TRBJ2-1; D possibly corresponds to TRBD2 (6 bases). The V gene lost 5 bases and the J gene lost 6 bases, with 11 bases spanning the gap. The CDR3 has 13 residues. Per germline, CDR1 SNHLY and CDR2 FYNNEI. The DNA of the CDR3 is TGTGCCAGCAGTCGGGAGACTGTCAATGAGCAGTTCTTC. This codes for CASSRETVNEQFF.

The count of this clone is one. V and J are TRBV27 and TRBJ2-4; 11 nucleotides align to TRBD1. Germline values: CDR1 MNHEY, CDR2 SMNVEV (reference sequence). The trim removed 5 bases at V and 2 bases at J, leaving 5 bases unmatched. The CDR3 consists of 16 residues. CDR3 nucleotides: TGTGCCAGCAGTCCCGGGACAGGGGGGACCAAAAACATTCAGTACTTC. This sequence encodes CASSPGTGGTKNIQYF.

The rearrangement joins TRBV11-2 to TRBJ2-1; TRBD2 is a possible D gene (5 bases). Trimming stripped 2 bases from V and 5 bases from J, with 16 bases between. Germline V gene data show CDR1 as SGHAT and CDR2 as FQNNGV. This CDR3 is built from 16 residues. The CDR3 loop is CASSLNFWGAHNEQFF. The CDR3 nucleotides are TGTGCCAGCAGCTTAAATTTCTGGGGAGCCCACAATGAGCAGTTCTTC.

V gene TRBV7-6 combines with J gene TRBJ2-7; TRBD2 matches at 7 bases. Losses at the gene ends were 1 base for V and 6 bases for J; bases not matched to a gene: 12. The germline CDR1 and CDR2 sequences are SGHVS and FNYEAQ. This CDR3 is built from 16 residues. CDR3 sequence reads: CASSLGEGRAQGEQYF. The CDR3 coding sequence is TGTGCCAGCAGCTTAGGGGAGGGGAGGGCCCAGGGCGAGCAGTACTTC.

This clone has a single count. The chain is built from TRBV11-2 and TRBJ1-4; weak D call: TRBD1 (5 bases). The V and J ends lost 3 bases and 8 bases respectively, with 13 bases between them. This CDR3 spans 14 amino acids. The germline V gene encodes CDR1 SGHAT and CDR2 FQNNGV. CDR3 nucleotide sequence: TGTGCCAGCAGCTTGATCAGGGCCAGCGAAAAACTGTTTTTT. It specifies CASSLIRASEKLFF.

As DNA, the CDR3 is TGTGCCAGCAGTTACGGGCAGCTGACCTACGAGCAGTACTTC. Its protein product is CASSYGQLTYEQYF. The V gene is TRBV6-6, the J gene TRBJ2-7; D is uncertain. Germline CDR1 MNHNY, CDR2 SVGAGI (reference sequence). Trimming shortened V by 2 bases and J by 2 bases, and 10 bases separated the two germline ends. The CDR3 is 14 residues long.

In its sample, this clone was seen once. The J gene is TRBJ2-7, the V gene TRBV4-1; 13 bases line up with TRBD2. Germline CDR1 MGHRA, CDR2 YSYEKL. V shed 6 bases, J shed 3 bases, and the junction held 5 bases outside the gene matches. The CDR3 length is 15 residues. The CDR3 is CASSLGTSGIYEQYF. CDR3 DNA sequence: TGCGCCAGCAGTCTCGGGACTAGCGGGATCTACGAGCAGTACTTC.

This chain uses TRBV7-8 with TRBJ1-2; no firm D call. This CDR3 is built from 17 residues. Germline assignment: CDR1 SGHVS and CDR2 FQNEAQ. V was cut by 1 base and J by 8 bases, with 23 bases left in between. CDR3 in amino acids: CASSLEGLRLRERGYTF. The CDR3 DNA reads TGTGCCAGCAGCTTAGAAGGGTTGAGGTTGAGGGAGAGGGGCTACACCTTC.

This chain connects TRBV28 to TRBJ2-7, with 9 bases matching TRBD2. Per germline, CDR1 MDHEN and CDR2 SYDVKM. With V trimmed by 3 bases and J by 3 bases, 6 bases remained unmatched. This CDR3 is built from 15 residues. The CDR3 DNA follows: TGTGCCAGCAGTTTCGCTAGCGGGATAGTCTACGAGCAGTACTTC. Protein sequence: CASSFASGIVYEQYF.

The chain recombines TRBV27 with TRBJ2-6; 8 bases are a match to TRBD1. This CDR3 has 17 amino acids. CDR1 is MNHEY and CDR2 is SMNVEV in the germline V gene (reference sequence). V shed 5 bases, J shed 3 bases, and the junction held 9 bases outside the gene matches. In nucleotides, the CDR3 is TGTGCCAGCAGTAGGGACAGGTCGTCCTATGGGGCCAACGTCCTGACTTTC. Its translation is CASSRDRSSYGANVLTF.

CDR3 loop: CASSLGVTTEAFF. The CDR3 DNA is TGTGCCAGTAGCCTAGGGGTTACCACTGAAGCTTTCTTT. The chain combines TRBV19 with TRBJ1-1; D possibly corresponds to TRBD1 (5 bases). V was trimmed by 6 bases and J by 4 bases, leaving 12 bases between them. The CDR3 contains 13 residues. CDR1 and CDR2 from the germline V gene are LNHDA and SQIVND (reference sequence).

This clone was seen a handful of times. CDR3 sequence reads: CASSLGTGGMDQPQHF. CDR3 in DNA: TGTGCCAGCAGCCTGGGGACGGGGGGCATGGATCAGCCCCAGCATTTT. The V and J genes are TRBV11-3 and TRBJ1-5; tentatively, D is TRBD1 (6 bases). Trimming took 5 bases from V and 5 from J, leaving 19 bases between them. Germline-derived CDR1 and CDR2 are SGHNT and YENEEA. The CDR3 is 16 amino acids. Supplemented by reference TRBV11-3 and TRBJ1-5, the full variable domain reads EAGVVQSPRYKIIEKKQPVAFWCNPISGHNTLYWYLQNLGQGPELLIRYENEEAVDDSQLPKDRFSAERLKGVDSTLKIQPAELGDSAVYLCASSLGTGGMDQPQHFGDGTRLSIL.

This clone was picked up a small number of times. The rearrangement joins TRBV15 to TRBJ1-2, with D possibly matching TRBD1 (6 bases). The germline CDR1 and CDR2 sequences are LNHNV and YYDKDF (reference sequence). This CDR3 has 15 residues. Trimming shortened V by 5 bases and J by 8 bases, and 21 bases separated the two germline ends. CDR3 coding DNA: TGTGCCACCAGCCCAGAAGGGACAAAGGCTGAGGGCTACACCTTC. As protein: CATSPEGTKAEGYTF.

This sequence joins TRBV6-1 and TRBJ1-5; D gene ambiguous. V was trimmed by 4 bases and J by 3 bases, leaving 7 bases between them. The germline V gene has CDR1 MNHNS and CDR2 SASEGT. The CDR3 runs 13 residues. The chain's CDR3 is CASSGTDNQPQHF. CDR3 nucleotides: TGTGCCAGCAGTGGGACTGACAATCAGCCCCAGCATTTT.

This chain connects TRBV5-6 to TRBJ2-1; D possibly corresponds to TRBD2 (5 bases). The V gene lost 7 bases and the J gene lost 10 bases, with 12 bases spanning the gap. The CDR3 extends over 11 amino acids. Looked up from germline, CDR1 is SGHDT and CDR2 is YYEEEE. Here the CDR3 reads CASGFLAEQFF. The CDR3 nucleotides read TGTGCCAGCGGGTTCTTAGCGGAGCAGTTCTTC.

The chain joins TRBV7-2 to TRBJ2-7, with 7 bases fitting TRBD1. Germline CDR1 reads SGHTA; CDR2 reads FQGNSA. The J segment lost 0 bases and the V segment lost 5 bases, leaving 7 bases of the junction unmatched. The length of the CDR3 is 15 residues. CDR3 amino acids: CASSRGQGYSYEQYF. The CDR3 DNA is TGTGCCAGCAGCAGGGGGCAAGGGTACTCCTACGAGCAGTACTTC.

The chain links TRBV4-3 to TRBJ1-2; D is perhaps TRBD1 (6 bases). Trimming took off 0 bases at V and 4 bases at J, with 18 bases between the two ends. This CDR3 comprises 17 residues. Germline loops: CDR1 LGHNA, CDR2 YSLEER. CDR3 bases: TGCGCCAGCAGCCAAGATTACAAGCCAGGGGATACCTATGGCTACACCTTC. Translating gives CASSQDYKPGDTYGYTF.

The rearrangement links TRBV25-1 to TRBJ2-1; perhaps TRBD1 as D (6 bases). CDR1 and CDR2 from the germline V gene are MGHDK and SYGVNS. The CDR3 runs 14 residues. V was clipped by 6 bases and J by 4 bases, with 13 bases between them. CDR3 residues: CASRDGQPYNEQFF. In nucleotides, the CDR3 is TGTGCCAGCAGAGATGGACAGCCTTACAATGAGCAGTTCTTC.